This T cell receptor (beta chain) was identified in a study of blood T cell repertoires in COVID-19. Profiled with immunoSEQ multiplex PCR; TCRdb holds only in-frame clones, not every one. The sample includes approximately 46,000 clones, 75% to 90% of them seen just once. This receptor was taken from a man in his 60s with acute or convalescent COVID-19. Sequencing was done on a sample of peripheral blood.

The CDR3 DNA reads TGTGCCAGCAGCTTAGCCTCCGGGACAGGGCCCACCGGGGAGCTGTTTTTT. Translation gives CASSLASGTGPTGELFF. The rearrangement uses TRBV7-3 and TRBJ2-2; TRBD1 agrees at 9 bases. The CDR3 is made up of 17 amino acids. Trimming took 2 bases from V and 4 from J; bases not matched to a gene: 8. The V gene's germline CDR1 is SGHTA and CDR2 FQGTGA.